The 24 T cell receptor beta chains below all came from one sample that was sequenced in a study of T cell repertoires in cytomegalovirus infection. TCRdb re-called the reads with MiXCR, one entry per CDR3 protein. This sample carries just under 500,000 distinct CDR3 sequences, 33% of them seen once, and the ten largest clones take under 20%. Their specific antigens are unknown. The sample here was cultured PBMCs, taken from culture after CMV antigen stimulation. Receptors originate from a human donor in good health (CMV status not recorded). Some clones in this sample may be carry-over from other donors' samples.

The chain uses TRBV6-1 and TRBJ1-3; D not resolved. The CDR3 extends over 18 amino acids. In germline, CDR1 is MNHNS, CDR2 SASEGT. Trimming shortened V by 4 bases and J by 0 bases, and 19 bases separated the two germline ends. The CDR3 here is CASSAYLGRAVSGNTIYF. In nucleotides, the CDR3 is TGTGCCAGCAGTGCCTATCTTGGGCGAGCCGTCTCTGGAAACACCATATATTTT.

The rearrangement links TRBV7-2 to TRBJ2-3; a possible D gene is TRBD1 (5 bases). Germline CDR1 SGHTA, CDR2 FQGNSA. This CDR3 region has 12 residues. V was clipped by 5 bases and J by 5 bases, with 8 bases between them. CDR3 DNA: TGTGCCAGCAGCATCCAGGGAGATACGCAGTATTTT. Its translation: CASSIQGDTQYF.

Only a few counts were recorded for this clonotype. The CDR3 sequence: CASSLDRGSSYNSPLHF. In DNA form, the CDR3 reads TGTGCCAGCAGCCTAGATCGGGGGAGCTCCTATAATTCACCCCTCCACTTT. The chain is built from TRBV7-2 and TRBJ1-6; possible D gene TRBD1, 5 bases. V gave up 5 bases and J gave up 0 bases, with 14 bases separating them. Germline V gene data show CDR1 as SGHTA and CDR2 as FQGNSA. There are 17 residues in the CDR3.

The genes are TRBV11-3 and TRBJ2-2; TRBD1 agrees at 7 bases. This CDR3 contains 15 residues. Trimming took 5 bases from V and 1 from J; bases not matched to a gene: 4. Germline lookup yields CDR1 SGHNT and CDR2 YENEEA. As DNA, the CDR3 is TGTGCCAGCAGCCCTGGGGACAGGAACACCGGGGAGCTGTTTTTT. It translates to CASSPGDRNTGELFF. The full variable domain, rest sourced from reference TRBV11-3 and TRBJ2-2, is EAGVVQSPRYKIIEKKQPVAFWCNPISGHNTLYWYLQNLGQGPELLIRYENEEAVDDSQLPKDRFSAERLKGVDSTLKIQPAELGDSAVYLCASSPGDRNTGELFFGEGSRLTVL.

In this sample, this clonotype turned up many times. The chain carries TRBV7-8 and TRBJ2-3; possibly TRBD2 for D (5 bases). V lost 4 bases to trimming and J lost 0 bases, with 14 bases between them. This CDR3 has 16 residues. From germline, CDR1 is SGHVS and CDR2 FQNEAQ. The chain's CDR3 is CASSSRGAVSTDTQYF. DNA of the CDR3: TGTGCCAGCAGCTCCCGCGGAGCGGTTAGCACAGATACGCAGTATTTT.

The chain couples TRBV7-9 to TRBJ1-1; a possible D gene is TRBD1 (6 bases). Germline assignment: CDR1 SEHNR and CDR2 FQNEAQ (reference sequence). The V end was cut by 0 bases, the J end by 6 bases, with 17 bases between. The CDR3 length is 16 residues. CDR3 bases: TGTGCCAGCAGCTTAGCCGGGACACAGCCTCTCTCTGAAGCTTTCTTT. It encodes CASSLAGTQPLSEAFF.

In this sample, this clonotype turned up a few times. The chain uses TRBV12-3 or TRBV12-4 and TRBJ1-2; perhaps TRBD1 as D (5 bases). V shed 6 bases and J shed 8 bases, with 13 bases lying between them. The CDR3 contains 12 residues. The CDR3 DNA reads as TGTGCCAGCAGCCCGGGGCCGAGGGGCTACACCTTC. Translated, it gives CASSPGPRGYTF.

This clonotype was counted at least ten times. The chain links TRBV7-2 to TRBJ2-1; 8 bases line up with TRBD2. Trimming at V came to 8 bases and at J to 7 bases, leaving 7 bases not matched to a gene. Germline lookup yields CDR1 SGHTA and CDR2 FQGNSA. There are 13 residues in the CDR3. This CDR3 is CASLSGMRNEQFF. CDR3 nucleotides: TGTGCCAGCCTTAGCGGGATGAGGAATGAGCAGTTCTTC.

This clonotype was picked up many times. This sequence joins TRBV7-2 and TRBJ1-3; D possibly corresponds to TRBD1 (5 bases). Trimming stripped 0 bases from V and 8 bases from J, with 11 bases between. Per germline, CDR1 SGHTA and CDR2 FQGNSA. The CDR3 is 14 amino acids. CDR3 residues: CASSLAGKGHTIYF. The CDR3 nucleotides are TGTGCCAGCAGCTTAGCAGGGAAGGGGCACACCATATATTTT.

This clonotype turned up a few times. J is TRBJ1-1 and V is TRBV7-2; D gene uncertain. The CDR3 length is 13 residues. Germline CDR1 reads SGHTA; CDR2 reads FQGNSA. The V gene lost 3 bases and the J gene lost 0 bases, with 5 bases spanning the gap. The CDR3 here is CASSLYMNTEAFF. The CDR3 DNA is TGTGCCAGCAGCTTGTATATGAACACTGAAGCTTTCTTT.

This clonotype was seen only a few times. This chain uses TRBV12-3 or TRBV12-4 with TRBJ2-1, with D hard to call. V lost 1 base and J lost 9, with 13 bases in between. The CDR3 has 14 residues. The CDR3 coding sequence is TGTGCCAGCAGTTTAGGATCAGACCGGAGTGAGCAGTTCTTC. Translating gives CASSLGSDRSEQFF.

The table lists this clonotype with a few counts. The chain recombines TRBV9 with TRBJ2-7; unclear D gene. The CDR3 runs to 11 residues. Germline CDR1 and CDR2: SGDLS and YYNGEE. V was clipped by 3 bases and J by 7 bases, with 8 bases between them. CDR3 protein: CASSGAGEQYF. The CDR3 nucleotides are TGTGCCAGCAGCGGGGCCGGGGAGCAGTACTTC.

V usage is TRBV7-2 and J usage is TRBJ1-5; TRBD1 matches 7 bases. V shed 1 base and J 5 bases; nucleotides not matched to a gene: 5. CDR1 and CDR2 (germline): SGHTA, FQGNSA. This CDR3 has 15 residues. CDR3 in amino acids: CASSLVTGDDQPQHF. Here the CDR3 DNA reads TGTGCCAGCAGCTTAGTAACAGGGGACGATCAGCCCCAGCATTTT. Full variable domain (remainder filled in from reference TRBV7-2 and TRBJ1-5): GAGVSQSPSNKVTEKGKDVELRCDPISGHTALYWYRQSLGQGLEFLIYFQGNSAPDKSGLPSDRFSAERTGGSVSTLTIQRTQQEDSAVYLCASSLVTGDDQPQHFGDGTRLSIL.

The chain employs TRBV5-1 and TRBJ2-7, with D possibly TRBD1 on 5 matching bases. V lost 0 bases to trimming and J lost 3 bases, with 10 bases between them. Germline-derived CDR1 and CDR2 are SGHRS and YFSETQ. The CDR3 loop spans 14 amino acids. The CDR3: CASSLVPGIYEQYF. CDR3 coding DNA: TGCGCCAGCAGCTTGGTCCCAGGGATCTACGAGCAGTACTTC.

The chain employs TRBV12-3 or TRBV12-4 and TRBJ2-1; the D is unclear. This CDR3 has 11 amino acids. Trimming removed 3 bases at V and 8 bases at J, with 5 bases between. The CDR3 DNA reads as TGTGCCAGCAGTTTTTGGGATGAGCAGTTCTTC. It specifies CASSFWDEQFF.

CDR3 nucleotides: TGCAGTGCTAGAGAAATGGGGGGATGGACTGAAGCTTTCTTT. It translates to CSAREMGGWTEAFF. This sequence joins TRBV20-1 and TRBJ1-1; possibly TRBD1 for D (5 bases). This CDR3 is built from 14 residues. Trimming pared 0 bases from V and 5 bases from J, leaving 13 bases between. Per the germline V gene, CDR1 is DFQATT and CDR2 is SNEGSKA (reference sequence).

This clonotype was counted between two and nine times. V usage is TRBV5-4 and J usage is TRBJ2-3, with 9 positions matching TRBD2. Germline V gene lookup returns CDR1 SGHNT and CDR2 YYREEE (reference sequence). CDR3 length equals 17 residues. The junction had 7 bases not matched to a gene; V was cut back by 0 bases and J by 2 bases. CDR3: CASSLGRLAELTDTQYF. The CDR3 DNA reads TGTGCCAGCAGCTTGGGCCGACTAGCGGAACTCACAGATACGCAGTATTTT.

This rearrangement joins TRBV7-8 to TRBJ2-2; D is ambiguous. Germline loops: CDR1 SGHVS, CDR2 FQNEAQ. The CDR3 totals 14 residues. Trimming removed 5 bases at V and 3 bases at J, with 10 bases between. Here the CDR3 reads CASSLGYDTGELFF. CDR3 bases: TGTGCCAGCAGCCTGGGGTACGACACCGGGGAGCTGTTTTTT.

The chain joins TRBV27 to TRBJ2-7; 7 bases line up with TRBD2. CDR3 length: 15 amino acids. Germline V CDR1 and CDR2: MNHEY, SMNVEV (reference sequence). Trimming cost V 3 bases and J 3 bases; bases outside gene matches: 8. CDR3: CASSFHAGVFYEQYF. CDR3 DNA: TGTGCCAGCAGTTTCCACGCGGGGGTGTTCTACGAGCAGTACTTC.

The genes are TRBV2 and TRBJ1-4; D unclear. There are 14 residues in the CDR3. The V end lost 6 bases, the J end lost 0 bases, and 8 bases lay between the germline ends. Germline V gene sequence: CDR1 SNHLY, CDR2 FYNNEI. Here the CDR3 DNA reads TGTGCCAGCAGCGGGATTACAACTAATGAAAAACTGTTTTTT. Its protein is CASSGITTNEKLFF.

This clonotype was picked up a small number of times. CDR3 sequence reads: CASSLDRRASSGANVLTF. The DNA of the CDR3 is TGTGCCAGCAGCTTAGATCGGCGGGCCAGCTCTGGGGCCAACGTCCTGACTTTC. The chain combines TRBV11-2 with TRBJ2-6; D is possibly TRBD2 (5 bases). The CDR3 totals 18 residues. V was trimmed by 0 bases and J by 0 bases, leaving 12 bases between them. Germline V gives CDR1 SGHAT, CDR2 FQNNGV.

The chain joins TRBV4-3 to TRBJ2-2; TRBD2 is a possible D gene (5 bases). The CDR3 spans 13 residues. V was pared by 1 base and J by 6 bases, with 6 bases between. Germline loops: CDR1 LGHNA, CDR2 YSLEER. This CDR3 is CASSQGESGELFF. CDR3 bases: TGCGCCAGCAGCCAAGGGGAGTCCGGGGAGCTGTTTTTT.

This clonotype has just one count. An end of the junction does not agree with germline; a read error may underlie this. V is TRBV9 and J is TRBJ2-5; 8 positions match TRBD2. The CDR3 is 13 amino acids. Per germline, CDR1 SGDLS and CDR2 YYNGEE. The CDR3 sequence: CASSRTSQGTQYF. The DNA for the CDR3 is TGTGCCAGCAGCCGGACTAGCCAAGGGACCCAGTACTTC.

This clonotype was observed a handful of times. The genes are TRBV15 and TRBJ1-6; no definite D call. V was trimmed by 1 base and J by 2 bases, leaving 9 bases between them. This CDR3 has 16 residues. Germline V gene lookup returns CDR1 LNHNV and CDR2 YYDKDF (reference sequence). CDR3 sequence reads: CATSRVRQAYNSPLHF. The DNA of the CDR3 is TGTGCCACCAGCAGAGTCCGACAAGCCTATAATTCACCCCTCCACTTT.